The clone carrying this T cell receptor beta chain was observed a few times. The antigen remains unidentified. Of the isolated RNA, all was reverse transcribed, and so the sequenced material was expressed TCRB transcripts. Method: immunoSEQ multiplex PCR; TCRdb's copy keeps in-frame clones and lacks some. The table includes around 280,000 clones, 8% detected once. The data derive from a study of beta chain features in type 1 diabetes. This CDR3 contains 11 residues. It was one heparinised blood draw, averaging about 116 mL, that each donor gave. In all sorted populations, purity surpassed 95%. Findings of the study overall: Shorter TCRB CDR3s, moderately but significantly so, were found in Type 1 diabetes patients in all four CD4+ subsets.

The chain joins TRBV21-1 to TRBJ2-7. TRBV21-1 is an annotated pseudogene. The clonotype originates from a young woman in good health. The sample consisted of central memory CD4+ T cells from blood. CDR3 coding DNA: TGTGCCAGCAGAGGGAATTACGAGCAGTACTTC. Protein sequence: CASRGNYEQYF.